These 25 T cell receptor beta chains were all obtained from the same sample, sequenced in a study of human T cells and chemical hapten exposure (dated by TCRdb to the early 2020s). The time point label here, explained by the study, means: pre-sensitization, week 0. The treatment or condition label on this specimen signifies: therapeutic diphenylcyclopropenone sensitization with weekly scalp DPC. Library generation was performed with RACE. Instrument used: NextSeq 500. TCRdb reran the public reads through fastp at Q25 and MiXCR, keeping productive beta chains. CDR3 protein duplicates are merged, each entry listing the most common genes and DNA. A total of more than 250,000 distinct CDR3 sequences appear in this sample, roughly 8.9% of them only once. Under 2.5% of the sample lies in the top ten. The source material was whole blood, sampled in connection with sensitization to the hapten diphenylcyclopropenone (DPC). The receptor source for this set is a woman aged 35 to 49 with alopecia areata. Some clones in this sample may be carry-over from other donors' samples.

This chain joins TRBV6-1 and TRBJ1-1, with a possible D match to TRBD1 (5 bases). V lost 7 bases, J lost 2 bases, and 14 bases lay in between. Germline V gives CDR1 MNHNS, CDR2 SASEGT. The CDR3 sequence is 14 residues long. The CDR3 DNA reads TGTGCCAGCACACAGGAGTCCCTTAACACTGAAGCTTTCTTT. Translated, it gives CASTQESLNTEAFF.

The sample holds a few counts of this clonotype. The gene calls are TRBV4-1 and TRBJ2-7; the D is unclear. Germline CDR1 reads MGHRA; CDR2 reads YSYEKL. V gave up 1 base and J gave up 3 bases, with 10 bases separating them. This CDR3 spans 14 amino acids. The chain's CDR3 is CASSQVGGFYEQYF. As DNA, the CDR3 is TGCGCCAGCAGCCAAGTAGGTGGGTTCTACGAGCAGTACTTC.

A remark on this clonotype: Possible read error: a much larger clone is one base away. The chain links TRBV21-1 to TRBJ2-7. TRBV21-1 is labeled a pseudogene. The CDR3 runs 15 residues. In DNA form, the CDR3 reads TGTGCCAGCAGCAAAGAAGCGACTGACCAACAGGAGCAGTACTTC. Amino acids: CASSKEATDQQEQYF.

This clonotype has at least ten counts. The chain links TRBV12-3 or TRBV12-4 to TRBJ2-5; the D is unclear. Trimming pared 3 bases from V and 2 bases from J, leaving 7 bases between. The CDR3 extends over 13 amino acids. The CDR3 sequence: CASSFQTQETQYF. CDR3 sequence (DNA): TGTGCCAGCAGTTTTCAGACTCAAGAGACCCAGTACTTC.

This chain joins TRBV4-3 and TRBJ1-4, with D unresolved. The V and J ends lost 0 bases and 8 bases respectively, with 16 bases between them. CDR3 length: 16 residues. Germline loops: CDR1 LGHNA, CDR2 YSLEER. The CDR3 DNA is TGCGCCAGCAGCCAAGAGGTTAATAGGGTTGGGGAAAAACTGTTTTTT. The encoded protein is CASSQEVNRVGEKLFF.

This sequence joins TRBV12-3 or TRBV12-4 and TRBJ1-5; maybe TRBD1 (5 bases). V lost 6 bases and J lost 6, with 12 bases in between. This CDR3 is 13 amino acids long. The CDR3 loop reads CASRARGGQPQHF. In DNA, the CDR3 is TGTGCCAGCAGGGCAAGGGGAGGTCAGCCCCAGCATTTT.

The V call is TRBV20-1, the J call TRBJ2-7; unclear D gene. Deletions cut 0 bases from V and 4 bases from J, with 4 bases between. CDR3 size: 11 residues. Germline V CDR1 and CDR2: DFQATT, SNEGSKA (reference sequence). CDR3 coding DNA: TGCAGTGCTAGAGATGAATACGAGCAGTACTTC. This encodes CSARDEYEQYF.

This clonotype showed up many times. V is TRBV7-2 and J is TRBJ2-3; tentatively, D is TRBD1 (6 bases). The CDR3 is 13 amino acids. Trimming removed 1 base from V and 8 bases from J, with 10 bases in between. Germline assignment: CDR1 SGHTA and CDR2 FQGNSA. CDR3 nucleotide sequence: TGTGCCAGCAGCTTAGACAGGGATGGTACGCAGTATTTT. It encodes CASSLDRDGTQYF. Full variable domain (rest looked up from reference TRBV7-2 and TRBJ2-3): GAGVSQSPSNKVTEKGKDVELRCDPISGHTALYWYRQSLGQGLEFLIYFQGNSAPDKSGLPSDRFSAERTGGSVSTLTIQRTQQEDSAVYLCASSLDRDGTQYFGPGTRLTVL.

This clonotype was seen ten or more times. The chain carries TRBV28 and TRBJ2-1, with TRBD2 as a possible D gene (6 bases). Looked up from germline, CDR1 is MDHEN and CDR2 is SYDVKM. The CDR3 contains 14 residues. V lost 1 base, J lost 3 bases, and 7 bases lay in between. CDR3 sequence reads: CASSLSGGYNEQFF. CDR3 bases: TGTGCCAGCAGTTTATCCGGGGGCTACAATGAGCAGTTCTTC.

This clonotype was recorded many times. This chain links TRBV20-1 with TRBJ2-7; 7 positions agree with TRBD2. J was trimmed by 3 bases and V by 5 bases; bases with no gene match: 7. Germline-derived CDR1 and CDR2 are DFQATT and SNEGSKA (reference sequence). The CDR3 loop spans 13 amino acids. The CDR3 here is CSAPSGGSYEQYF. For the CDR3, the DNA is TGCAGTGCTCCGTCGGGCGGGAGCTACGAGCAGTACTTC.

The table lists this clonotype with many counts. V is TRBV10-3 and J is TRBJ2-3, with 9 bases matching TRBD1. The CDR3 runs 14 residues. Losses at the gene ends were 6 bases for V and 3 bases for J; bases not matched to a gene: 4. The germline V gene encodes CDR1 ENHRY and CDR2 SYGVKD. The CDR3 loop reads CAISGDRDTDTQYF. The CDR3 coding sequence is TGTGCCATCAGCGGGGACAGGGATACAGATACGCAGTATTTT.

The chain carries TRBV2 and TRBJ2-2; 9 bases map to TRBD1. The V and J ends lost 5 bases and 6 bases, in that order; junction bases with no gene match: 7. The germline V gene has CDR1 SNHLY and CDR2 FYNNEI. This CDR3 has 15 amino acids. CDR3 nucleotide sequence: TGTGCCAGCAGTCCCGGGACAGGGAATCCCGGGGAGCTGTTTTTT. Amino acids: CASSPGTGNPGELFF.

This chain joins TRBV9 and TRBJ2-1; a possible D gene is TRBD2 (5 bases). The CDR3 length is 16 residues. Trimming took 0 bases from V and 4 from J, leaving 14 bases between them. Germline loops: CDR1 SGDLS, CDR2 YYNGEE. The CDR3 DNA reads as TGTGCCAGCAGCGTAGATCCGGGGTCCCATTACAATGAGCAGTTCTTC. It yields the protein CASSVDPGSHYNEQFF.

The chain has TRBV28 and TRBJ1-2; no reliable D call. The germline V gene has CDR1 MDHEN and CDR2 SYDVKM. The CDR3 covers 13 residues. Between the trimmed V and J ends, which lost 4 bases and 5 bases, there was a span of 11 bases. The CDR3 DNA follows: TGTGCCAGCAGTTCGTCCGGAATATATGGCTACACCTTC. This encodes CASSSSGIYGYTF.

The chain employs TRBV28 and TRBJ2-2, with TRBD1 as a possible D gene (6 bases). Germline V lookup: CDR1 MDHEN, CDR2 SYDVKM. The V end lost 4 bases, the J end lost 6 bases, and 12 bases lay between the germline ends. The CDR3 runs to 14 residues. In DNA form, the CDR3 reads TGTGCCAGCAGTTCGGGGACAATCCCCGGGGAGCTGTTTTTT. Protein sequence: CASSSGTIPGELFF.

The chain employs TRBV27 and TRBJ2-1; 7 nucleotides line up with TRBD2. V shed 7 bases, J shed 4 bases, and the junction held 22 bases outside the gene matches. The germline V gene has CDR1 MNHEY and CDR2 SMNVEV (reference sequence). The CDR3 length is 19 residues. The CDR3: CASTEISGYGGGPYNEQFF. In nucleotides, the CDR3 is TGTGCCAGCACCGAAATATCGGGATATGGGGGAGGGCCTTACAATGAGCAGTTCTTC.

The chain carries TRBV5-1 and TRBJ1-1; D unclear. Trimming took 0 bases from V and 3 from J, leaving 6 bases between them. CDR3 length equals 13 residues. Germline CDR1 and CDR2: SGHRS and YFSETQ. CDR3 sequence (DNA): TGCGCCAGCAGCTTGGCCGCCCACACTGAAGCTTTCTTT. Translating gives CASSLAAHTEAFF.

The CDR3 sequence is CASSQVWSNSPLHF. The DNA for the CDR3 is TGTGCCAGCAGCCAAGTTTGGAGCAATTCACCCCTCCACTTT. The chain has TRBV14 and TRBJ1-6, with D unclear. The CDR3 runs 14 residues. Germline assignment: CDR1 SGHDN and CDR2 FVKESK. V was cut by 1 base and J by 7 bases, with 8 bases left in between.

In its sample, this clonotype was seen a few times. The gene calls are TRBV6-5 and TRBJ1-6; 7 bases are shared with TRBD1. Germline CDR1 reads MNHEY; CDR2 reads SVGAGI. The CDR3 has 15 amino acids. The V segment lost 3 bases and the J segment 6 bases; nucleotides outside the gene matches: 5. The CDR3 sequence is CASSYIGDSNSPLHF. The CDR3, as DNA: TGTGCCAGCAGTTATATTGGGGACAGTAATTCACCCCTCCACTTT.

At least ten counts were recorded for this clonotype. The chain joins TRBV28 to TRBJ2-2; D ambiguous. The CDR3 spans 12 residues. Trimming cost V 6 bases and J 6 bases, with 8 bases left between them. Germline V gives CDR1 MDHEN, CDR2 SYDVKM. The CDR3 sequence: CASRDPPGELFF. CDR3 in DNA: TGTGCCAGCAGAGACCCTCCCGGGGAGCTGTTTTTT.

The sample holds a few counts of this clonotype. V is TRBV10-3 and J is TRBJ1-2; TRBD1 matches at 7 bases. The J segment lost 2 bases and the V segment lost 4 bases, leaving 1 base of the junction unmatched. The V gene's germline CDR1 is ENHRY and CDR2 SYGVKD. This CDR3 has 13 amino acids. CDR3 sequence (DNA): TGTGCCATCAGTGCGGACAGGAACTATGGCTACACCTTC. Protein product: CAISADRNYGYTF.

This clonotype came up a few times. This chain joins TRBV4-3 and TRBJ2-3, with unresolved D. Germline lookup yields CDR1 LGHNA and CDR2 YSLEER. Trimming left V 3 bases short and J 4 bases short, with 8 bases between. CDR3 size: 13 residues. The CDR3 sequence: CASSHGVADTQYF. In DNA form, the CDR3 reads TGCGCCAGCAGCCATGGAGTGGCAGATACGCAGTATTTT.

J is TRBJ2-1 and V is TRBV21-1; no DNA check was done on the table's D call, TRBD2. TRBV21-1 is flagged as a pseudogene. The CDR3 extends over 18 amino acids. The CDR3 DNA sequence: TGTGCCAGCAGACCTGTTCCCTGGACTAGCTGCTCCTACAATGAGCAGTTCTTC. It yields the protein CASRPVPWTSCSYNEQFF.

The chain carries TRBV27 and TRBJ2-6; D may correspond to TRBD1 or TRBD2 (5 bases each). The CDR3 contains 13 residues. The germline V gene encodes CDR1 MNHEY and CDR2 SMNVEV (reference sequence). Trimming left V 6 bases short and J 9 bases short, with 12 bases between. CDR3 coding DNA: TGTGCCAGCAGGGCCGGGACCTACAACGTCCTGACTTTC. Protein: CASRAGTYNVLTF.

This clonotype was seen a few times. This sequence joins TRBV20-1 and TRBJ2-3; D possibly corresponds to TRBD2 (5 bases). V was pared by 6 bases and J by 4 bases, with 8 bases between. Germline-derived CDR1 and CDR2 are DFQATT and SNEGSKA (reference sequence). This CDR3 has 11 residues. CDR3 DNA sequence: TGCAGTGCGCCGCGGGCAGATACGCAGTATTTT. This gives the protein CSAPRADTQYF.